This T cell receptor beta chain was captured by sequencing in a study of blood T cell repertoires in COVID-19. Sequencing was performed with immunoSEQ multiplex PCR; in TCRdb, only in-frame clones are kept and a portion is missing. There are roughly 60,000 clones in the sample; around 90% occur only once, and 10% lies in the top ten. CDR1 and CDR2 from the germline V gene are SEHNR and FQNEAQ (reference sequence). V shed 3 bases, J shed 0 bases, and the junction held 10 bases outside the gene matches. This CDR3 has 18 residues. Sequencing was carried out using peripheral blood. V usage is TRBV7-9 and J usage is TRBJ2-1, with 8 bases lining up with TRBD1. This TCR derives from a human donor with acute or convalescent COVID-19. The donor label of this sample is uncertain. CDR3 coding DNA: TGTGCCAGCAGCTTGGGGCAGGGGGCGTTGATCTCCTACAATGAGCAGTTCTTC. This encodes CASSLGQGALISYNEQFF.